The 10 T cell receptor beta chains listed next were all sequenced from one sample in a study of siplizumab effects on memory and regulatory T cells. Only in-frame clones appear in the TCRdb table, and some are missing; sequencing was by immunoSEQ multiplex PCR. The data contain about 69,000 clones, about 87% of them singletons. Input material: Tregs sorted from blood. Receptor source: a human donor in good health.

The genes are TRBV5-1 and TRBJ2-5, with 8 nucleotides matching TRBD1. The J segment lost 5 bases and the V segment lost 3 bases, leaving 12 bases of the junction unmatched. This CDR3 contains 16 residues. Germline CDR1 and CDR2: SGHRS and YFSETQ. The CDR3 bases are TGCGCCAGCAGCTCACAGGGGGAACCTCTGATGGAGACCCAGTACTTC. This encodes CASSSQGEPLMETQYF.

This chain joins TRBV28 and TRBJ1-4; D is unclear. CDR3 length: 13 amino acids. Germline CDR1 MDHEN, CDR2 SYDVKM. V dropped 2 bases and J dropped 7 bases, with 8 bases sitting between them. The CDR3 spells CASSLLAREKLFF. CDR3 sequence (DNA): TGTGCCAGCAGTTTACTTGCCCGTGAAAAACTGTTTTTT.

The V and J genes are TRBV5-1 and TRBJ1-2; 8 bases are a match to TRBD1. The V gene end was trimmed by 4 bases and the J gene end by 7 bases; junction bases not matched to a gene: 9. Germline V gives CDR1 SGHRS, CDR2 YFSETQ. The CDR3 contains 14 residues. Written as DNA, the CDR3 is TGCGCCAGCAGCCCCGCTCAGGGGGCGCTTGGCTACACCTTC. Amino acid sequence: CASSPAQGALGYTF.

The genes are TRBV5-1 and TRBJ2-3; perhaps TRBD1 as D (6 bases). The CDR3 covers 15 residues. Germline V gene sequence: CDR1 SGHRS, CDR2 YFSETQ. V was trimmed by 2 bases and J by 2 bases, leaving 12 bases between them. The CDR3 region has the DNA TGCGCCAGCAGCTTCTCACAGGGCATCACAGATACGCAGTATTTT. Amino acid sequence: CASSFSQGITDTQYF.

This chain links TRBV28 with TRBJ1-5; D unclear. CDR1 MDHEN and CDR2 SYDVKM come from the germline V gene. The CDR3 sequence is 14 residues long. Trimming took off 4 bases at V and 4 bases at J, with 11 bases between the two ends. This CDR3 is CASSSPLRNQPQHF. Here the CDR3 DNA reads TGTGCCAGCAGTTCCCCATTAAGAAATCAGCCCCAGCATTTT.

V and J are TRBV11-3 and TRBJ2-7; D unclear. The CDR3 totals 12 residues. The germline V gene encodes CDR1 SGHNT and CDR2 YENEEA. Trimming cost V 3 bases and J 6 bases, with 9 bases left between them. The CDR3 DNA sequence: TGTGCCAGCAGCTTGGAGCTAGGCGAGCAGTACTTC. Translated, it gives CASSLELGEQYF.

J is TRBJ2-1 and V is TRBV2; 8 bases align to TRBD2. Trimming at V came to 8 bases and at J to 0 bases, leaving 0 bases not matched to a gene. CDR1 is SNHLY and CDR2 is FYNNEI in the germline V gene. The CDR3 consists of 13 residues. Here the CDR3 DNA reads TGTGCCAGCGCGGGAGGCTCCTACAATGAGCAGTTCTTC. Translated, it gives CASAGGSYNEQFF.

The chain combines TRBV4-1 with TRBJ2-2; D possibly corresponds to TRBD1 (5 bases). The CDR3 is 13 residues long. The germline V gene has CDR1 MGHRA and CDR2 YSYEKL. With 6 bases removed from V and 5 bases from J, the gap between germline ends came to 10 bases. CDR3 bases: TGCGCCAGCAGGGCAGGGATGACCGGGGAGCTGTTTTTT. It is translated as CASRAGMTGELFF.

V and J are TRBV2 and TRBJ2-1, with D possibly being TRBD1 (6 bases). The CDR3 extends over 16 amino acids. V lost 7 bases and J 4 bases, leaving 20 bases between the germline ends. CDR1 is SNHLY, CDR2 FYNNEI, per germline. The chain's CDR3 is CASIRGSTLGYNEQFF. The CDR3 DNA sequence: TGTGCCAGCATAAGGGGGTCGACACTAGGGTACAATGAGCAGTTCTTC.

This chain links TRBV28 with TRBJ2-7; D remains unclear. Germline CDR1 is MDHEN and CDR2 is SYDVKM. The CDR3 contains 13 residues. Trimming left V 4 bases short and J 3 bases short, with 10 bases between. CDR3 loop: CASSSGGYYEQYF. In nucleotides, the CDR3 is TGTGCCAGCAGTTCCGGTGGGTACTACGAGCAGTACTTC. Combining the CDR3 with reference TRBV28 and TRBJ2-7 gives the whole variable domain DVKVTQSSRYLVKRTGEKVFLECVQDMDHENMFWYRQDPGLGLRLIYFSYDVKMKEKGDIPEGYSVSREKKERFSLILESASTNQTSMYLCASSSGGYYEQYFGPGTRLTVT.